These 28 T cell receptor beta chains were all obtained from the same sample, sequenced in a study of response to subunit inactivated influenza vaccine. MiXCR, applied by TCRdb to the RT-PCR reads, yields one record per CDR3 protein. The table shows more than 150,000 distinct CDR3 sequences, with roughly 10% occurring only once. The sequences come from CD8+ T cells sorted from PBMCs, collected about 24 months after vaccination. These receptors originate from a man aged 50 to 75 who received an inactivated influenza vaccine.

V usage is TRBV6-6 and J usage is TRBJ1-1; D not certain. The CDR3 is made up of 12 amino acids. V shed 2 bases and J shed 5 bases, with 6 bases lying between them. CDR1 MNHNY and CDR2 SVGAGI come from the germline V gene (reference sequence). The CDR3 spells CASSYVLTEAFF. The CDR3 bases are TGTGCCAGCAGTTACGTCTTAACTGAAGCTTTCTTT.

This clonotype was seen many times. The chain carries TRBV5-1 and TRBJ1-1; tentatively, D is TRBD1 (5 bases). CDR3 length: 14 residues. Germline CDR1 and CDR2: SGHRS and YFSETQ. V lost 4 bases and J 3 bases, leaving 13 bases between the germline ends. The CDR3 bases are TGCGCCAGCAGCGGAGGAGGGGCCGACACTGAAGCTTTCTTT. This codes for CASSGGGADTEAFF.

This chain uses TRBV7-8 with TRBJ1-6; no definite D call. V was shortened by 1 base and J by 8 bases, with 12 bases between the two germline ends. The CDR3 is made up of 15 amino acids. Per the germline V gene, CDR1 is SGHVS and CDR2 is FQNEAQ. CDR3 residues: CASSLESDYHSPLHF. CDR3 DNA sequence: TGTGCCAGCAGCTTAGAGTCCGATTACCATTCACCCCTCCACTTT.

The CDR3 protein is CSVVGGQGGMNTEAFF. The CDR3, as DNA: TGCAGCGTTGTGGGGGGTCAAGGGGGGATGAACACTGAAGCTTTCTTT. The gene calls are TRBV29-1 and TRBJ1-1; D perhaps matches TRBD1 (6 bases). The CDR3 length is 16 residues. V was pared by 4 bases and J by 0 bases, with 18 bases between. Germline V CDR1 and CDR2: SQVTM, ANQGSEA. The variable domain in full, with the rest retrieved from reference TRBV29-1 and TRBJ1-1, is SAVISQKPSRDICQRGTSLTIQCQVDSQVTMMFWYRQQPGQSLTLIATANQGSEATYESGFVIDKFPISRPNLTFSTLTVSNMSPEDSSIYLCSVVGGQGGMNTEAFFGQGTRLTVV.

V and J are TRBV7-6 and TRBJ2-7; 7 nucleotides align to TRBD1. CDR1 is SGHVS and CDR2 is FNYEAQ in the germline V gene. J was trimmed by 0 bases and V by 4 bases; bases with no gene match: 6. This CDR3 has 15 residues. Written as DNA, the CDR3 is TGTGCCAGCAGCTCGGGACAGCTGGGCTCCTACGAGCAGTACTTC. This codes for CASSSGQLGSYEQYF.

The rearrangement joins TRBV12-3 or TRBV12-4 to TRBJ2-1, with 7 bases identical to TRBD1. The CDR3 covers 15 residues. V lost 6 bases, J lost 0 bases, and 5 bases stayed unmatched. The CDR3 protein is CASSNTGDSYNEQFF. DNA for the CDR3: TGTGCCAGCAGCAATACAGGGGACTCCTACAATGAGCAGTTCTTC.

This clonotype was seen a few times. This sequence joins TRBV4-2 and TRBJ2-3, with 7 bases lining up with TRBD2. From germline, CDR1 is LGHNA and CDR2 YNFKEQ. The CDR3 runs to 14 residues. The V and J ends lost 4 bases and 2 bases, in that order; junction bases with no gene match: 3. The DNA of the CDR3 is TGTGCCAGCAGCCCGACTAGCCTCACAGATACGCAGTATTTT. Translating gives CASSPTSLTDTQYF.

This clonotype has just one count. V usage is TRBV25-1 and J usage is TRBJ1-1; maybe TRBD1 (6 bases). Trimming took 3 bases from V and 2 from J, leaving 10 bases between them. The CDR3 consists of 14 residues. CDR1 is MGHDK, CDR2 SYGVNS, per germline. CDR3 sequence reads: CASSDWDKNTEAFF. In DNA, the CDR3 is TGTGCCAGCAGTGACTGGGACAAAAACACTGAAGCTTTCTTT.

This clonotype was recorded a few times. The CDR3 protein is CASSLHPGQGVTTNEKLFF. Written as DNA, the CDR3 is TGTGCCAGCAGCTTACATCCGGGACAGGGTGTTACAACTAATGAAAAACTGTTTTTT. This rearrangement joins TRBV7-6 to TRBJ1-4, with 9 bases that match TRBD1. Unmatched junction bases numbered 10, after V lost 2 bases and J lost 0 bases. This CDR3 has 19 residues. Germline CDR1 and CDR2: SGHVS and FNYEAQ.

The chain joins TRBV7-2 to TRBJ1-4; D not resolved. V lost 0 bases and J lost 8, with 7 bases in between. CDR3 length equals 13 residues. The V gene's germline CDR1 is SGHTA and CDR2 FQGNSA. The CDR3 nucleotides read TGTGCCAGCAGCTTAGCGGGAGCGGAAAAACTGTTTTTT. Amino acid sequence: CASSLAGAEKLFF.

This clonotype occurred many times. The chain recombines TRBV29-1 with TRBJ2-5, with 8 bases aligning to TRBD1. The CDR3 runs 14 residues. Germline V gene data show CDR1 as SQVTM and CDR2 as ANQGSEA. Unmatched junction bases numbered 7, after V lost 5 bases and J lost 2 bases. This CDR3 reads CSVTRTGKQETQYF. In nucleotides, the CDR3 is TGCAGCGTTACCCGGACAGGGAAACAAGAGACCCAGTACTTC.

The CDR3 nucleotides are TGTGCCAGCAGTTTAGACAGGGGGTATGAGCAGTTCTTC. It translates to CASSLDRGYEQFF. The chain uses TRBV28 and TRBJ2-1; 9 bases align to TRBD1. The germline V gene encodes CDR1 MDHEN and CDR2 SYDVKM. With V trimmed by 2 bases and J by 8 bases, 1 base remained unmatched. The CDR3 contains 13 residues.

CDR3 loop: CASSLARETEAFF. The CDR3 DNA is TGTGCCAGCAGTTTAGCGCGTGAGACTGAAGCTTTCTTT. The chain combines TRBV12-3 or TRBV12-4 with TRBJ1-1, with D unclear. V lost 0 bases and J lost 5, with 7 bases in between. The CDR3 is 13 residues long.

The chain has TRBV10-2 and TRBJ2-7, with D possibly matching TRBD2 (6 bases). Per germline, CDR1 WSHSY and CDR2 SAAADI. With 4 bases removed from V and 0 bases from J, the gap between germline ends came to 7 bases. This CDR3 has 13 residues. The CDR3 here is CASSGDFSYEQYF. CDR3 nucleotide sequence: TGCGCCAGCAGTGGGGACTTCTCCTACGAGCAGTACTTC.

The DNA of the CDR3 is TGTGCCAGCAGCCAAGCGGGGAAGCTGTTTTTT. Translated, it gives CASSQAGKLFF. V usage is TRBV3-1 and J usage is TRBJ2-2; possibly TRBD2 for D (5 bases). CDR1 LGHDT and CDR2 YNNKEL come from the germline V gene (reference sequence). V lost 1 base to trimming and J lost 12 bases, with 6 bases between them. This CDR3 comprises 11 residues.

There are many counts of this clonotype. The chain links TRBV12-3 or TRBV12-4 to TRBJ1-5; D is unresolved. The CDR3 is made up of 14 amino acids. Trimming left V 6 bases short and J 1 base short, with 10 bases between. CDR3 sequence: CASRVAGSNQPQHF. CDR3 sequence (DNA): TGTGCCAGCAGGGTGGCAGGAAGCAATCAGCCCCAGCATTTT.

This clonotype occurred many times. CDR3 nucleotide sequence: TGTGCCAGCAGCCAAGATCGCGCGAGCTCCTACAATGAGCAGTTCTTC. This translates into CASSQDRASSYNEQFF. The chain carries TRBV4-2 and TRBJ2-1; D remains unclear. V dropped 0 bases and J dropped 0 bases, with 9 bases sitting between them. Per germline, CDR1 LGHNA and CDR2 YNFKEQ. This CDR3 region has 16 residues.

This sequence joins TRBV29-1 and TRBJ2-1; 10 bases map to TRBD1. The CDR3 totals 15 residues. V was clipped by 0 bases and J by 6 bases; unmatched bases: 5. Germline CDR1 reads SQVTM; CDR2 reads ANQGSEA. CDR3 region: CSVEDRTGGGNEQFF. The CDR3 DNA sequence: TGCAGCGTTGAAGATCGGACAGGGGGAGGCAATGAGCAGTTCTTC.

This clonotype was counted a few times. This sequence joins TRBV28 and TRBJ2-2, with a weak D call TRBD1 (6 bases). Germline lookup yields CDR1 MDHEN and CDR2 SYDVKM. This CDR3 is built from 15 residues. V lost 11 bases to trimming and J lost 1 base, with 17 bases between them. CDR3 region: CAGRGGVLNTGELFF. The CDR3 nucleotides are TGTGCCGGACGAGGGGGTGTCCTGAACACCGGGGAGCTGTTTTTT. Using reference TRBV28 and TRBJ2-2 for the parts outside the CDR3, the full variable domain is DVKVTQSSRYLVKRTGEKVFLECVQDMDHENMFWYRQDPGLGLRLIYFSYDVKMKEKGDIPEGYSVSREKKERFSLILESASTNQTSMYLCAGRGGVLNTGELFFGEGSRLTVL.

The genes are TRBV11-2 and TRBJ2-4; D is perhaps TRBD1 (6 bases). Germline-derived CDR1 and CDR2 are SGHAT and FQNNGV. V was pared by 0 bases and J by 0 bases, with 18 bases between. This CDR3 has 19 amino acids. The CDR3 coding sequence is TGTGCCAGCAGCTTAGATTGGTTTTCAGGGGCGGTAGCCAAAAACATTCAGTACTTC. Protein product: CASSLDWFSGAVAKNIQYF.

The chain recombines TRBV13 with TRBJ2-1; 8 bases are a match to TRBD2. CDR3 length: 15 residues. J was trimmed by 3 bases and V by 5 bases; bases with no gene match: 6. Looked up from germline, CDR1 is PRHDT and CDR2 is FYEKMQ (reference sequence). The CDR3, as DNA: TGTGCCAGCAGCCCGGGGCGGGGGGACTACAATGAGCAGTTCTTC. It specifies CASSPGRGDYNEQFF.

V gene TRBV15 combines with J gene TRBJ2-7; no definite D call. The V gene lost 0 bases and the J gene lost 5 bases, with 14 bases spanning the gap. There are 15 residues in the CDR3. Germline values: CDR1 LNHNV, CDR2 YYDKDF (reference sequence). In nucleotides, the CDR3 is TGTGCCACCAGCAGAGAAAAGTCTTACTGGCACGAGCAGTACTTC. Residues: CATSREKSYWHEQYF.

The CDR3 loop is CASSSFRDRPNGELFF. The DNA for the CDR3 is TGTGCCAGCAGCTCCTTCCGGGACAGGCCAAACGGGGAGCTGTTTTTT. V usage is TRBV7-9 and J usage is TRBJ2-2, with TRBD1 identical over 8 bases. The germline V gene encodes CDR1 SEHNR and CDR2 FQNEAQ (reference sequence). Trimming took 4 bases from V and 7 from J; bases not matched to a gene: 11. The CDR3 spans 16 residues.

The CDR3 nucleotides are TGCGCCAGCAGCCCAGGAGCAGCGGCCTCCTACGAGCAGTACTTC. This gives the protein CASSPGAAASYEQYF. The chain recombines TRBV4-3 with TRBJ2-7; maybe TRBD2 (5 bases). Germline CDR1 reads LGHNA; CDR2 reads YSLEER. The CDR3 is 15 residues long. V was cut by 4 bases and J by 0 bases, with 13 bases left in between.

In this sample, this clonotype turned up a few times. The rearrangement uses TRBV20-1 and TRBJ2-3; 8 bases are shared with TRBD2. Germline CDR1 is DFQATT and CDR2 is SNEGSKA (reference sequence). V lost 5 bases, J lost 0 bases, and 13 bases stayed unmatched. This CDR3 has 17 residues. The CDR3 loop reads CSARQTVAGPSTDTQYF. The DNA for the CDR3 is TGCAGTGCTCGCCAAACTGTAGCGGGACCTAGCACAGATACGCAGTATTTT.

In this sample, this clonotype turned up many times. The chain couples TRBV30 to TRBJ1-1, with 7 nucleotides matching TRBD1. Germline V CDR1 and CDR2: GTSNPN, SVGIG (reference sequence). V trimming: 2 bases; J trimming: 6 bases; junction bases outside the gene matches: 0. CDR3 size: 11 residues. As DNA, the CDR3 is TGTGCCTGGAGTAGGGGGCCTGAAGCTTTCTTT. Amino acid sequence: CAWSRGPEAFF.

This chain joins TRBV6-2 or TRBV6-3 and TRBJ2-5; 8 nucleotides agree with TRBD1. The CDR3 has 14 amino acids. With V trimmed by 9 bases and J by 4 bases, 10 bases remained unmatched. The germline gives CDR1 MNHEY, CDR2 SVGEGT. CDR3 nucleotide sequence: TGTGCCAGTCGGTTTGGTCAGGGGGCAGAGACCCAGTACTTC. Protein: CASRFGQGAETQYF.

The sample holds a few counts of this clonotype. CDR3 amino acids: CASSAYPNALNEQFF. CDR3 DNA: TGTGCCAGCAGTGCGTACCCTAACGCGCTCAATGAGCAGTTCTTC. This chain connects TRBV27 to TRBJ2-1; D not resolved. V was trimmed by 5 bases and J by 6 bases, leaving 17 bases between them. Looked up from germline, CDR1 is MNHEY and CDR2 is SMNVEV (reference sequence). The CDR3 runs to 15 residues.